What follows are 7 T cell receptor beta chains derived from one specimen sequenced in a study of OX40 agonist ivuxolimab in advanced cancers. Produced via immunoSEQ multiplex PCR; TCRdb's table is partial and in-frame only. The sample lists about 68,000 clones, around 84% occurring once. Here the sequenced sample was CD4+ or CD8+ T cells sorted from blood, taken in a trial of the OX40 agonist ivuxolimab. The receptors originated from an adult with an advanced solid tumor such as melanoma, head and neck, liver or kidney cancer.

This chain connects TRBV28 to TRBJ2-3; TRBD2 matches at 16 bases. CDR1 is MDHEN and CDR2 is SYDVKM in the germline V gene. With 4 bases clipped from V and 3 bases from J, the junction kept 1 base outside the gene matches. The CDR3 sequence is 16 residues long. CDR3 loop: CASSSGLAGGTDTQYF. CDR3 DNA sequence: TGTGCCAGCAGTTCGGGACTAGCGGGAGGGACAGATACGCAGTATTTT.

J is TRBJ1-1 and V is TRBV19, with D maybe TRBD1 (6 bases). The ends were cut back, 7 bases at V and 5 bases at J, with 14 bases in the middle. This CDR3 spans 13 amino acids. CDR1 LNHDA and CDR2 SQIVND come from the germline V gene (reference sequence). CDR3 in amino acids: CASTKNRETEAFF. In nucleotides, the CDR3 is TGTGCCAGTACCAAAAACAGGGAAACTGAAGCTTTCTTT.

The count of this clone is one. This chain joins TRBV7-8 and TRBJ1-2; D is unresolved. Germline CDR1 is SGHVS and CDR2 is FQNEAQ. This CDR3 region has 16 residues. Between the trimmed V and J ends, which lost 4 bases and 7 bases, there was a span of 22 bases. CDR3 sequence (DNA): TGTGCCAGCAGCTATAGGCGGCCGAACATCGCCTCTGGCTACACCTTC. Encoded protein: CASSYRRPNIASGYTF. Filled out from reference TRBV7-8 and TRBJ1-2, the complete variable domain reads GAGVSQSPRYKVAKRGQDVALRCDPISGHVSLFWYQQALGQGPEFLTYFQNEAQLDKSGLPSDRFFAERPEGSVSTLKIQRTQQEDSAVYLCASSYRRPNIASGYTFGSGTRLTVV.

The chain links TRBV28 to TRBJ1-2; D uncertain. CDR1 MDHEN and CDR2 SYDVKM come from the germline V gene. The CDR3 has 11 amino acids. Trimming removed 3 bases from V and 7 bases from J, with 6 bases in between. CDR3 sequence (DNA): TGTGCCAGCAGTTTCCGGGGTGGCTACACCTTC. Encoded protein: CASSFRGGYTF.

The chain combines TRBV28 with TRBJ1-2, with D possibly matching TRBD1 (6 bases). This CDR3 region has 13 residues. The germline V gene has CDR1 MDHEN and CDR2 SYDVKM. The CDR3 region has the DNA TGTGCTACAGCAAGGGGGGTTAACTATGGCTACACCTTC. Protein: CATARGVNYGYTF.

This chain links TRBV6-1 with TRBJ2-3; 10 positions match TRBD1. Germline V gives CDR1 MNHNS, CDR2 SASEGT. The CDR3 loop spans 15 amino acids. V lost 6 bases to trimming and J lost 4 bases; unmatched junction nucleotides: 7. The CDR3 loop reads CASRVDRGRSDTQYF. In DNA, the CDR3 is TGTGCCAGCAGGGTTGACAGGGGGCGATCAGATACGCAGTATTTT.

The rearrangement joins TRBV4-2 to TRBJ1-1; D not certain. CDR1 is LGHNA and CDR2 is YNFKEQ in the germline V gene. The CDR3 has 13 amino acids. The V and J ends lost 0 bases and 8 bases respectively, with 10 bases between them. The CDR3 DNA follows: TGTGCCAGCAGCCAAGAGGGAGTGGCCGAAGCTTTCTTT. Its translation: CASSQEGVAEAFF.